A selection of T cell receptor beta chains follows, all from one sample in a study of shared clonotypes between healthy human individuals. Sequenced by immunoSEQ multiplex PCR; TCRdb stores in-frame clones only, minus some. The data hold roughly 2.1 million clones, with around 93% observed a single time. Sequencing input: naive CD8+ T cells from PBMCs. Receptors were obtained from a man in his late teens or twenties in good health. Some clones in this sample may be carry-over from other donors' samples. CDR3s include the opening cysteine and the closing phenylalanine or tryptophan.

V	J	CDR3
TRBV7-2	TRBJ2-3	CASSGTSGQTDTQYF
TRBV7-6	TRBJ1-1	CASSPRTGVRMNTEAFF
TRBV19	TRBJ2-2	CANSRGSGELFF
TRBV9	TRBJ2-5	CASSETSGETQYF
TRBV19	TRBJ1-5	CASSVRDSNQPQHF
TRBV4-1	TRBJ2-7	CASSQGPAGGAEQYF
TRBV9	TRBJ1-2	CASSVGRAETGDSYGYTF
TRBV2	TRBJ1-3	CASTGNTIYF
TRBV29-1	TRBJ2-7	CSVATSGTYYEQYF
TRBV29-1	TRBJ2-5	CSALGLQETQYF
TRBV28	TRBJ1-4	CASSSPSESTNEKLFF
TRBV7-9	TRBJ2-7	CASSLGPGTSVYEQYF
TRBV27	TRBJ2-7	CASSPHLSSYEQYF
TRBV27	TRBJ2-2	CASSFLGTSGTAGELFF
TRBV27	TRBJ2-6	CASSLEPYPYSGANVLTF
TRBV9	TRBJ1-2	CASSVSRTNTHGYTF
TRBV5-5	TRBJ2-7	CASSLANRPSSYEQYF
TRBV9	TRBJ2-2	CASSVAHSGELFF
TRBV5-1	TRBJ2-7	CASSPRDSRSATYEQYF
TRBV7-9	TRBJ1-3	CASSLSEVDSGNTIYF
TRBV7-9	TRBJ2-1	CASSLAEPWEQFF
TRBV6-1	TRBJ2-7	CASRLQGSHEQYF
TRBV27	TRBJ1-5	CASSSGGNNQPQHF
TRBV19	TRBJ1-2	CASSSGSYVNYGYTF
TRBV27	TRBJ1-2	CASRPFRNWGYTF
TRBV13	TRBJ2-5	CASNILAGGGETQYF
TRBV7-9	TRBJ2-2	CASSTGLAESTGELFF
TRBV19	TRBJ2-1	CASSQLAGGVGDEQFF